This T cell receptor beta chain appears in the sequencing data of a study of OX40 agonist ivuxolimab in advanced cancers. For the study at large: Those enrolled were less than 85% male, with a mean age of roughly 62 years and ages from roughly 20 to 90.

Profiled with immunoSEQ multiplex PCR; TCRdb holds only in-frame clones, not every one. The data show some 20,000 clones, with roughly 84% seen just once and over 11% held by the top ten. The V gene's germline CDR1 is MGHRA and CDR2 YSYEKL. Trimming took 1 base from V and 3 from J, leaving 12 bases between them. The CDR3 sequence is 15 residues long. V usage is TRBV4-1 and J usage is TRBJ1-1; a weak D match, TRBD1 (5 bases). The sequencing used CD4+ or CD8+ T cells sorted from blood, collected in a trial of the OX40 agonist ivuxolimab. This receptor was obtained from an adult with an advanced solid tumor such as melanoma, head and neck, liver or kidney cancer. CDR3 nucleotide sequence: TGCGCCAGCAGCCAAGGCGTAGCGGGGGACACTGAAGCTTTCTTT. The encoded protein is CASSQGVAGDTEAFF.